What follows are 8 T cell receptor beta chains derived from one specimen sequenced in a study of blood T cell repertoires in COVID-19. The assay was immunoSEQ multiplex PCR, and TCRdb's table has in-frame clones only and misses some. The sample has 240,000 or so clones; about 82% are singletons. What was sequenced was peripheral blood. The origin of the receptors is a man older than 75 with acute or convalescent COVID-19.

The chain uses TRBV28 and TRBJ2-5, with 12 bases aligning to TRBD2. The length of the CDR3 is 16 residues. The germline V gene encodes CDR1 MDHEN and CDR2 SYDVKM. V lost 5 bases and J lost 5; bases outside the gene matches: 9. The CDR3 protein is CASSTGTSGPGETQYF. In nucleotides, the CDR3 is TGTGCCAGCAGTACCGGGACTAGCGGGCCGGGGGAGACCCAGTACTTC.

The genes are TRBV4-1 and TRBJ1-2; TRBD1 is a possible D gene (6 bases). CDR1 is MGHRA, CDR2 YSYEKL, per germline. CDR3 length equals 13 residues. V dropped 1 base and J dropped 4 bases, with 7 bases sitting between them. The CDR3, as DNA: TGCGCCAGCAGCCAAGGAGGGGGCTATGGCTACACCTTC. It is translated as CASSQGGGYGYTF.

The chain carries TRBV6-5 and TRBJ1-1; D is possibly TRBD1 (5 bases). Trimming took 1 base from V and 11 from J, leaving 11 bases between them. CDR3 length equals 12 residues. Germline V gene sequence: CDR1 MNHEY, CDR2 SVGAGI. CDR3 protein: CASSYLGGRAFF. The CDR3 DNA reads TGTGCCAGCAGTTACTTGGGGGGTAGGGCTTTCTTT.

The CDR3 loop reads CASSFGGPFLYGYTF. CDR3 coding DNA: TGTGCCAGCAGTTTCGGGGGGCCTTTCTTATATGGCTACACCTTC. The V gene is TRBV28, the J gene TRBJ1-2; TRBD1 is a possible D gene (6 bases). The CDR3 is 15 residues long. CDR1 is MDHEN, CDR2 SYDVKM, per germline. V was shortened by 3 bases and J by 5 bases, with 16 bases between the two germline ends.

This clone has only one observation. This rearrangement joins TRBV9 to TRBJ1-1; the D is unclear. Trimming removed 0 bases at V and 3 bases at J, with 9 bases between. Germline V lookup: CDR1 SGDLS, CDR2 YYNGEE. The length of the CDR3 is 14 residues. CDR3 coding DNA: TGTGCCAGCAGCGTAGACGAGGGTTACACTGAAGCTTTCTTT. This gives the protein CASSVDEGYTEAFF.

The rearrangement joins TRBV28 to TRBJ1-2; possible D gene TRBD1, 6 bases. The CDR3 runs to 18 residues. Per germline, CDR1 MDHEN and CDR2 SYDVKM. Between the trimmed V and J ends, which lost 5 bases and 2 bases, there was a span of 24 bases. CDR3 bases: TGTGCCAGCAGTCCTCCTTTGCGGACAGTCTTTATAAACTATGGCTACACCTTC. The encoded protein is CASSPPLRTVFINYGYTF.

The V call is TRBV2, the J call TRBJ1-2; the D gene is possibly TRBD1 (5 bases). This CDR3 is 13 amino acids long. Germline-derived CDR1 and CDR2 are SNHLY and FYNNEI. V lost 3 bases and J lost 4, with 9 bases in between. CDR3 sequence: CASSEGGGYGYTF. DNA of the CDR3: TGTGCCAGCAGTGAGGGGGGAGGCTATGGCTACACCTTC. Filled out from reference TRBV2 and TRBJ1-2, the complete variable domain reads EPEVTQTPSHQVTQMGQEVILRCVPISNHLYFYWYRQILGQKVEFLVSFYNNEISEKSEIFDDQFSVERPDGSNFTLKIRSTKLEDSAMYFCASSEGGGYGYTFGSGTRLTVV.

This sequence joins TRBV19 and TRBJ1-5; TRBD1 agrees at 7 bases. The CDR3 covers 15 residues. Germline trimming cut 2 bases from V and 4 bases from J; bases unmatched to any gene: 5. From germline, CDR1 is LNHDA and CDR2 SQIVND (reference sequence). The CDR3 bases are TGTGCCAGTAGTATAATCCACAGGGGAAATCAGCCCCAGCATTTT. Translation: CASSIIHRGNQPQHF.